This section outlines one T cell receptor (beta chain) sequence together with its context. What it binds is unknown. J was trimmed by 1 base and V by 5 bases; bases with no gene match: 9. Per the germline V gene, CDR1 is SNHLY and CDR2 is FYNNEI. The CDR3 consists of 17 residues. This record comes from a study of blood T cells in healthy people across ages. A second PCR, run for roughly 7 to 12 cycles, used a sample-barcoded 5' primer plus a J-beta primer mix. One entry per CDR3 protein results from TCRdb running MiXCR on the 5' RACE reads. Among some 710,000 distinct CDR3 sequences listed, about 42% were seen once. Findings and caveats of the study: PBMCs that were unsorted prevented a conclusive naive versus antigen-experienced comparison. TCR beta diversity per million T cells fell roughly linearly with age. Long-lived donors had more naive CD4+ cells and higher diversity than aged donors.

The clonotype originates from a man at least 80 years old in good health. Sample: blood. The rearrangement links TRBV2 to TRBJ2-3; 10 nucleotides align to TRBD1. Here the CDR3 reads CASSYRGQGVRTDTQYF. The CDR3 DNA reads as TGTGCCAGCAGTTACAGAGGACAGGGGGTACGCACAGATACGCAGTATTTT.